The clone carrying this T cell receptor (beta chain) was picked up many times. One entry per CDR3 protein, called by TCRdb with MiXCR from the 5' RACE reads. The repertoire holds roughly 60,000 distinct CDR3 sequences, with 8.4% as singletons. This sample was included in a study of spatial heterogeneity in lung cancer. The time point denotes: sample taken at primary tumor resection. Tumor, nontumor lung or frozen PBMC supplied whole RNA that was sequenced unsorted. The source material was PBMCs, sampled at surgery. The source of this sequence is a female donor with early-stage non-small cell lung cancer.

CDR3 loop: CASSQRPGDTQYF. The CDR3 nucleotides read TGTGCCAGCAGTCAGCGGCCGGGGGATACGCAGTATTTT. V is TRBV28 and J is TRBJ2-3; TRBD2 might be the D (5 bases). CDR1 is MDHEN, CDR2 SYDVKM, per germline. V was shortened by 5 bases and J by 6 bases, with 12 bases between the two germline ends. The CDR3 has 13 amino acids.